This T cell receptor beta chain stems from a study of regulatory T cells in long-lasting Graves disease. The CDR3 consists of 14 residues. CDR1 and CDR2 (germline): MRHNA, SNTAGT. Libraries of TCR beta came from iRepertoire HTBI primers plus Arm-PCR of CDR3 regions. TCRdb re-called the multiplex PCR reads with MiXCR, one entry per CDR3 protein. Of approximately 350,000 distinct CDR3 sequences listed, approximately 12% are singletons. As to this clonotype: The junction and the germline gene differ at one end; a read error may be behind it.

The time point is: newly diagnosed GD, antithyroid drugs for less than 3 months. PBMC-extracted RNA yielded the TCR library. These data were likewise used in another study, on T cells in Graves' hyperthyroidism and ophthalmopathy.

Here the sequenced sample was peripheral blood mononuclear cells (PBMCs), taken at new diagnosis, from a patient treated with antithyroid drugs. This TCR derives from a woman aged 18-29 years with Graves disease. J is TRBJ1-5 and V is TRBV6-4, with TRBD1 as a possible D gene (6 bases). CDR3 sequence reads: CASSATGSSQPQHF. The CDR3 DNA sequence: TGTGCCAGCAGTGCTACAGGGAGCAGTCAGCCCCAGCATTTT.